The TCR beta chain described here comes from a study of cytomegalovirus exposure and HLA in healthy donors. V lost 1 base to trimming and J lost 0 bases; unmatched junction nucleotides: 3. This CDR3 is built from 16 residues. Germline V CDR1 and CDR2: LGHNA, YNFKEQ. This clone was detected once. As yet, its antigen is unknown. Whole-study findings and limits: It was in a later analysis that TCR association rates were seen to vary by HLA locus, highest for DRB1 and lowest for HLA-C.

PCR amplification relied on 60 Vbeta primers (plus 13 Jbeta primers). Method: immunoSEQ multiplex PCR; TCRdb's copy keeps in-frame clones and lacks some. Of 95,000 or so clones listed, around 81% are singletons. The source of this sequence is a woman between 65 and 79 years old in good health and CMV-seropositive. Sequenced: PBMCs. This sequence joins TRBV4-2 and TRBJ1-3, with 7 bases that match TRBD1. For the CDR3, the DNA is TGTGCCAGCAGCCAAGGGGACAGAGTCTCTGGAAACACCATATATTTT. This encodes CASSQGDRVSGNTIYF.